This T cell receptor (beta chain) was obtained from a study of Ad26.COV2.S vaccination and SARS-CoV-2 variants. Treatment specified: 15 to 20 received Ad26.COV2.S at low or high dose, single or two shots; about 5 received placebo; per-sample allocation not given. Sampling was performed 63 days after the first vaccine or placebo injection. This clone occurred once. The CDR3 totals 16 residues. Germline V gene lookup returns CDR1 SGHRS and CDR2 YFSETQ. The V end was cut by 1 base, the J end by 2 bases, with 14 bases between. Sequenced by immunoSEQ multiplex PCR; TCRdb stores in-frame clones only, minus some. Found here are around 250,000 clones, around 85% of them singletons; the top ten hold about 2.8%.

The V gene is TRBV5-1, the J gene TRBJ2-3, with D uncertain. The material sequenced was peripheral blood, taken in a trial of Ad26.COV2.S vaccine versus placebo. This receptor was obtained from a person between 18 and 65 years old who received the Ad26.COV2.S COVID-19 vaccine or a placebo. The CDR3 DNA reads as TGCGCCAGCAGCTTGTCAGCTACTCTTTCCACAGATACGCAGTATTTT. It encodes CASSLSATLSTDTQYF.